Listed here are 32 T cell receptor beta chains from one sample, sequenced in a study of regulatory dendritic cells for organ transplantation. Method: immunoSEQ multiplex PCR; TCRdb's copy keeps in-frame clones and lacks some. The data show approximately 35,000 clones, with roughly 91% seen just once and 0.055% to 0.08% held by the top ten. Sequences were obtained from naive CD4+ T cells from blood. Subset given: CD45RA+ naive T cells. Receptors originate from a human donor in good health.

This chain joins TRBV30 and TRBJ2-5; 8 bases line up with TRBD1. Germline values: CDR1 GTSNPN, CDR2 SVGIG (reference sequence). Trimming removed 2 bases from V and 4 bases from J; junction bases left unmatched: 3. The CDR3 is 13 residues long. The CDR3 DNA reads TGTGCCTGGAGTAACAGGGGGAGAGAGACCCAGTACTTC. Residues: CAWSNRGRETQYF.

This sequence joins TRBV28 and TRBJ1-1; maybe TRBD1 (5 bases). The CDR3 runs to 15 residues. Trimming cost V 7 bases and J 5 bases, with 20 bases left between them. The germline CDR1 and CDR2 sequences are MDHEN and SYDVKM. CDR3 sequence: CASIIRLGGRTEAFF. The CDR3 coding sequence is TGTGCCAGCATTATTAGGTTGGGGGGGAGGACTGAAGCTTTCTTT.

The CDR3 region is CASSRGIRGEQFF. CDR3 nucleotide sequence: TGTGCCAGCAGCCGAGGGATTAGGGGTGAGCAGTTCTTC. The chain is built from TRBV7-2 and TRBJ2-1; D may correspond to TRBD1 or TRBD2 (5 bases each). The V gene lost 5 bases and the J gene lost 9 bases, with 14 bases spanning the gap. Germline-derived CDR1 and CDR2 are SGHTA and FQGNSA. The CDR3 consists of 13 residues.

The gene calls are TRBV6-5 and TRBJ1-5; D ambiguous. Looked up from germline, CDR1 is MNHEY and CDR2 is SVGAGI. The CDR3 runs to 13 residues. V was clipped by 2 bases and J by 4 bases, with 6 bases between them. CDR3 sequence reads: CASSYGGNQPQHF. In nucleotides, the CDR3 is TGTGCCAGCAGTTACGGCGGAAATCAGCCCCAGCATTTT.

This clone appeared a single time. The chain links TRBV7-2 to TRBJ2-1; 12 positions match TRBD2. CDR1 is SGHTA and CDR2 is FQGNSA in the germline V gene. Trimming cost V 3 bases and J 13 bases; bases outside gene matches: 10. The CDR3 consists of 15 residues. The CDR3 sequence is CASSFTLAGGGGQFF. CDR3 nucleotide sequence: TGTGCCAGCAGCTTTACACTAGCGGGAGGAGGTGGTCAGTTCTTC.

The rearrangement uses TRBV27 and TRBJ2-7; possibly TRBD1 for D (5 bases). The CDR3 has 13 residues. Trimming took 6 bases from V and 2 from J, leaving 11 bases between them. CDR1 and CDR2 from the germline V gene are MNHEY and SMNVEV (reference sequence). CDR3 loop: CASRLTVAYEQYF. The CDR3 nucleotides read TGTGCCAGCAGGTTGACAGTAGCCTACGAGCAGTACTTC.

V gene TRBV28 combines with J gene TRBJ2-5; D gene unclear. The CDR3 runs to 14 residues. The V and J ends lost 3 bases and 5 bases respectively, with 13 bases between them. The V gene's germline CDR1 is MDHEN and CDR2 SYDVKM. The CDR3 here is CASSFVTVGETQYF. The CDR3 DNA reads TGTGCCAGCAGTTTTGTTACAGTGGGGGAGACCCAGTACTTC.

J is TRBJ1-2 and V is TRBV19; no clear D. V dropped 3 bases and J dropped 8 bases, with 16 bases sitting between them. The CDR3 consists of 14 residues. CDR1 is LNHDA, CDR2 SQIVND, per germline (reference sequence). The CDR3 sequence is CASSIIGSEYGYTF. In DNA, the CDR3 is TGTGCCAGTAGTATCATCGGGAGCGAGTACGGCTACACCTTC.

The chain couples TRBV11-2 to TRBJ2-3, with no clear D. Trimming removed 2 bases at V and 6 bases at J, with 3 bases between. Germline V gene sequence: CDR1 SGHAT, CDR2 FQNNGV. This CDR3 contains 11 residues. The CDR3 protein is CASSLMDTQYF. The CDR3 nucleotides read TGTGCCAGCAGCTTAATGGATACGCAGTATTTT. Full variable domain (remainder filled in from reference TRBV11-2 and TRBJ2-3): EAGVAQSPRYKIIEKRQSVAFWCNPISGHATLYWYQQILGQGPKLLIQFQNNGVVDDSQLPKDRFSAERLKGVDSTLKIQPAKLEDSAVYLCASSLMDTQYFGPGTRLTVL.

The V and J genes are TRBV7-9 and TRBJ2-4; D remains unclear. The CDR3 consists of 15 residues. The V end lost 3 bases, the J end lost 4 bases, and 13 bases lay between the germline ends. Germline V gives CDR1 SEHNR, CDR2 FQNEAQ (reference sequence). CDR3 sequence (DNA): TGTGCCAGCAGCTTCTTGGACGGACCTAAAAACATTCAGTACTTC. It yields the protein CASSFLDGPKNIQYF.

This clone was recorded only once. V is TRBV18 and J is TRBJ1-5; 7 nucleotides align to TRBD1. The CDR3 sequence is 15 residues long. With V trimmed by 3 bases and J by 2 bases, 4 bases remained unmatched. The V gene's germline CDR1 is KGHSH and CDR2 LQKENI. This CDR3 reads CASSPNRGRNQPQHF. The CDR3 DNA reads as TGTGCCAGCTCACCCAACAGGGGCCGCAATCAGCCCCAGCATTTT.

The V and J genes are TRBV6-1 and TRBJ2-7, with 11 bases matching TRBD1. With 7 bases clipped from V and 1 base from J, the junction kept 6 bases outside the gene matches. There are 15 residues in the CDR3. Germline V gene sequence: CDR1 MNHNS, CDR2 SASEGT. Here the CDR3 reads CASTLGTGGSYEQYF. In DNA, the CDR3 is TGTGCCAGCACCTTGGGGACAGGGGGGTCCTACGAGCAGTACTTC.

V is TRBV18 and J is TRBJ1-2, with TRBD1 matching 8 bases. Germline CDR1 and CDR2: KGHSH and LQKENI. The CDR3 is 14 residues long. The V gene end was trimmed by 0 bases and the J gene end by 9 bases; junction bases not matched to a gene: 6. The CDR3 region is CASSPPTGQGRYTF. The CDR3 region has the DNA TGTGCCAGCTCACCACCGACTGGACAGGGACGCTACACCTTC.

This sequence joins TRBV27 and TRBJ2-4; the D gene could be TRBD1 or TRBD2 (5 bases each). CDR3 length: 16 residues. V was trimmed by 8 bases and J by 2 bases, leaving 19 bases between them. Looked up from germline, CDR1 is MNHEY and CDR2 is SMNVEV (reference sequence). DNA for the CDR3: TGTGCCAGCGCCACCTCGTCCCGGGACCCCAAAAACATTCAGTACTTC. It is translated as CASATSSRDPKNIQYF.

This clone was recorded a few times. J is TRBJ2-3 and V is TRBV13, with D possibly called TRBD1 or TRBD2 (5 bases each). CDR1 is PRHDT and CDR2 is FYEKMQ in the germline V gene (reference sequence). This CDR3 spans 14 amino acids. V was pared by 5 bases and J by 4 bases, with 13 bases between. CDR3: CASSGRRGADTQYF. The CDR3 nucleotides are TGTGCCAGCAGCGGTCGTCGAGGGGCAGATACGCAGTATTTT. Based on the CDR3 plus reference TRBV13 and TRBJ2-3, the full variable domain is AAGVIQSPRHLIKEKRETATLKCYPIPRHDTVYWYQQGPGQDPQFLISFYEKMQSDKGSIPDRFSAQQFSDYHSELNMSSLELGDSALYFCASSGRRGADTQYFGPGTRLTVL.

The V and J genes are TRBV29-1 and TRBJ1-4; D unclear. The CDR3 length is 13 residues. Between the trimmed V and J ends, which lost 5 bases and 0 bases, there was a span of 7 bases. Per the germline V gene, CDR1 is SQVTM and CDR2 is ANQGSEA. The CDR3, as DNA: TGCAGCGTTTGTGAAGCAACTAATGAAAAACTGTTTTTT. This codes for CSVCEATNEKLFF.

This sequence joins TRBV19 and TRBJ2-6; D may match TRBD1 or TRBD2 (5 bases each). The CDR3 totals 13 residues. Trimming pared 8 bases from V and 4 bases from J, leaving 9 bases between. CDR1 and CDR2 (germline): LNHDA, SQIVND (reference sequence). CDR3 amino acids: CASSGTGANVLTF. As DNA, the CDR3 is TGTGCCAGTTCAGGGACCGGGGCCAACGTCCTGACTTTC.

J is TRBJ2-5 and V is TRBV28; 7 bases align to TRBD2. Losses at the gene ends were 2 bases for V and 5 bases for J; bases not matched to a gene: 8. In germline, CDR1 is MDHEN, CDR2 SYDVKM. CDR3 length equals 15 residues. The DNA of the CDR3 is TGTGCCAGCAGTTTACGGTGGCGGGAGAGGGAGACCCAGTACTTC. Residues: CASSLRWRERETQYF. Together with reference TRBV28 and TRBJ2-5, the CDR3 gives the full variable domain: DVKVTQSSRYLVKRTGEKVFLECVQDMDHENMFWYRQDPGLGLRLIYFSYDVKMKEKGDIPEGYSVSREKKERFSLILESASTNQTSMYLCASSLRWRERETQYFGPGTRLLVL.

The V call is TRBV2, the J call TRBJ2-3; D remains ambiguous. The germline V gene encodes CDR1 SNHLY and CDR2 FYNNEI. With 2 bases removed from V and 0 bases from J, the gap between germline ends came to 9 bases. The CDR3 spans 15 residues. DNA of the CDR3: TGTGCCAGCAGTGAAATCCATGGGAGCACAGATACGCAGTATTTT. Translating it yields CASSEIHGSTDTQYF. The complete variable domain, with remaining parts taken from reference TRBV2 and TRBJ2-3, reads EPEVTQTPSHQVTQMGQEVILRCVPISNHLYFYWYRQILGQKVEFLVSFYNNEISEKSEIFDDQFSVERPDGSNFTLKIRSTKLEDSAMYFCASSEIHGSTDTQYFGPGTRLTVL.

The rearrangement joins TRBV7-6 to TRBJ1-4; D possibly corresponds to TRBD1 (5 bases). Germline CDR1 is SGHVS and CDR2 is FNYEAQ. CDR3 length: 14 residues. Trimming removed 5 bases at V and 8 bases at J, with 15 bases between. CDR3 bases: TGTGCCAGCAGCCCATGGCGGGGGGGGGAAAAACTGTTTTTT. It is translated as CASSPWRGGEKLFF. The variable domain in full, completed from reference TRBV7-6 and TRBJ1-4, reads GAGVSQSPRYKVTKRGQDVALRCDPISGHVSLYWYRQALGQGPEFLTYFNYEAQQDKSGLPNDRFSAERPEGSISTLTIQRTEQRDSAMYRCASSPWRGGEKLFFGSGTQLSVL.

This rearrangement joins TRBV5-4 to TRBJ1-4; 10 bases match TRBD1. Germline CDR1 is SGHNT and CDR2 is YYREEE (reference sequence). The junction had 4 bases not matched to a gene; V was cut back by 4 bases and J by 4 bases. The CDR3 sequence is 15 residues long. The CDR3 DNA sequence: TGTGCCAGCAGCCACGGACAGGGGGATAATGAAAAACTGTTTTTT. It encodes CASSHGQGDNEKLFF.

V and J are TRBV7-6 and TRBJ1-2, with 8 bases that match TRBD1. CDR1 SGHVS and CDR2 FNYEAQ come from the germline V gene. V was pared by 0 bases and J by 7 bases, with 7 bases of the junction left unmatched. The length of the CDR3 is 15 residues. The CDR3 DNA follows: TGTGCCAGCAGCTTAGCGGGGTCAGGGGGCCTTGGCTACACCTTC. Its protein is CASSLAGSGGLGYTF.

The rearrangement uses TRBV5-1 and TRBJ2-3; 13 bases fit TRBD2. In germline, CDR1 is SGHRS, CDR2 YFSETQ. J was trimmed by 3 bases and V by 0 bases; bases with no gene match: 4. The CDR3 spans 17 residues. CDR3 loop: CASSLGTSGRSTDTQYF. Here the CDR3 DNA reads TGCGCCAGCAGCTTGGGGACTAGCGGGAGATCAACAGATACGCAGTATTTT.

The rearrangement links TRBV19 to TRBJ2-3, with D possibly being TRBD1 (6 bases). Trimming removed 6 bases from V and 4 bases from J, with 14 bases in between. The CDR3 is made up of 14 amino acids. CDR1 LNHDA and CDR2 SQIVND come from the germline V gene (reference sequence). The CDR3 DNA reads TGTGCCAGTAGAGGCAACAGGGTCCCAGATACGCAGTATTTT. It encodes CASRGNRVPDTQYF.

The chain carries TRBV2 and TRBJ1-2, with 7 nucleotides matching TRBD1. Germline V gives CDR1 SNHLY, CDR2 FYNNEI. This CDR3 contains 15 residues. V trimming: 1 base; J trimming: 4 bases; junction bases outside the gene matches: 6. The CDR3 spells CASSEGLGDSYGYTF. CDR3 nucleotides: TGTGCCAGCAGTGAAGGACTTGGGGACAGCTATGGCTACACCTTC. The whole variable domain, remainder taken from reference TRBV2 and TRBJ1-2, is EPEVTQTPSHQVTQMGQEVILRCVPISNHLYFYWYRQILGQKVEFLVSFYNNEISEKSEIFDDQFSVERPDGSNFTLKIRSTKLEDSAMYFCASSEGLGDSYGYTFGSGTRLTVV.

This rearrangement joins TRBV7-3 to TRBJ2-7, with D unresolved. Trimming shortened V by 2 bases and J by 8 bases, and 10 bases separated the two germline ends. Germline CDR1 reads SGHTA; CDR2 reads FQGTGA. CDR3 length: 12 amino acids. CDR3 loop: CASSLDGAKQYF. CDR3 DNA sequence: TGTGCCAGCAGCTTAGATGGTGCTAAGCAGTACTTC. The entire variable domain, with the rest obtained from reference TRBV7-3 and TRBJ2-7, is as follows: GAGVSQTPSNKVTEKGKYVELRCDPISGHTALYWYRQSLGQGPEFLIYFQGTGAADDSGLPNDRFFAVRPEGSVSTLKIQRTERGDSAVYLCASSLDGAKQYFGPGTRLTVT.

The chain carries TRBV6-5 and TRBJ2-4, with D unresolved. The CDR3 runs 15 residues. The ends were cut back, 9 bases at V and 0 bases at J, with 15 bases in the middle. CDR1 is MNHEY, CDR2 SVGAGI, per germline. CDR3 protein: CASRAPGLAKNIQYF. DNA for the CDR3: TGTGCCAGTCGAGCCCCCGGGTTAGCCAAAAACATTCAGTACTTC.

This chain links TRBV11-2 with TRBJ2-5; TRBD2 is a possible D gene (6 bases). This CDR3 is built from 14 residues. Germline V CDR1 and CDR2: SGHAT, FQNNGV. V gave up 5 bases and J gave up 5 bases, with 15 bases separating them. The CDR3 DNA reads TGTGCCAGCAGCCCTGTGACGGGGGAGGAGACCCAGTACTTC. It specifies CASSPVTGEETQYF. Together with reference TRBV11-2 and TRBJ2-5, the CDR3 gives the full variable domain: EAGVAQSPRYKIIEKRQSVAFWCNPISGHATLYWYQQILGQGPKLLIQFQNNGVVDDSQLPKDRFSAERLKGVDSTLKIQPAKLEDSAVYLCASSPVTGEETQYFGPGTRLLVL.

This clone was recorded only once. The rearrangement joins TRBV6-5 to TRBJ2-5, with unresolved D. The germline V gene has CDR1 MNHEY and CDR2 SVGAGI. Trimming stripped 1 base from V and 2 bases from J, with 11 bases between. The CDR3 has 15 amino acids. In nucleotides, the CDR3 is TGTGCCAGCAGTTACTACGTCCAGGCACAAGAGACCCAGTACTTC. Translation gives CASSYYVQAQETQYF.

The chain is built from TRBV28 and TRBJ2-7, with D possibly being TRBD2 (6 bases). Germline-derived CDR1 and CDR2 are MDHEN and SYDVKM. With 3 bases removed from V and 0 bases from J, the gap between germline ends came to 21 bases. The CDR3 runs to 18 residues. CDR3 residues: CASSFFYQWEASSYEQYF. The CDR3 region has the DNA TGTGCCAGCAGTTTCTTCTACCAATGGGAGGCCAGCTCCTACGAGCAGTACTTC.

This sequence joins TRBV4-1 and TRBJ1-1, with TRBD1 matching 9 bases. V was pared by 1 base and J by 4 bases, with 19 bases of the junction left unmatched. Germline values: CDR1 MGHRA, CDR2 YSYEKL. The CDR3 length is 20 residues. The CDR3 region is CASSQVSSFGQGKFGTEAFF. CDR3 bases: TGCGCCAGCAGCCAAGTTTCTTCATTCGGACAGGGGAAGTTTGGCACTGAAGCTTTCTTT.

The chain uses TRBV29-1 and TRBJ1-2, with D unclear. V lost 4 bases and J 4 bases, leaving 13 bases between the germline ends. The CDR3 spans 13 residues. From germline, CDR1 is SQVTM and CDR2 ANQGSEA. The CDR3 region is CSVGRGSSYGYTF. Here the CDR3 DNA reads TGCAGCGTTGGGCGCGGCTCAAGCTATGGCTACACCTTC. Full variable domain (rest looked up from reference TRBV29-1 and TRBJ1-2): SAVISQKPSRDICQRGTSLTIQCQVDSQVTMMFWYRQQPGQSLTLIATANQGSEATYESGFVIDKFPISRPNLTFSTLTVSNMSPEDSSIYLCSVGRGSSYGYTFGSGTRLTVV.